A single sample is the source of the 8 T cell receptor beta chains below, sequenced in a study of shared clonotypes between healthy human individuals (dated by TCRdb to the early 2020s). The method was the immunoSEQ multiplex PCR assay. TCRdb's version of the immuneACCESS table is confined to in-frame rearrangements and falls short of the full clone set. An unresolved V gene accounts for under half of the shortfall where checked; the remainder is of unknown origin. Across this sample there are about 2.4 million clones, with roughly 92% seen only once. The leading ten clones occupy 0.11% to 0.15% of the sample. Input material: naive CD4+ T cells sorted from blood. The cell subset or site label here, explained by the study, means: CD45RA+ positively selected. The receptors originated from a young man in good health.

This chain uses TRBV4-1 with TRBJ2-1; 10 nucleotides match TRBD1. There are 16 residues in the CDR3. The trim removed 1 base at V and 12 bases at J, leaving 12 bases unmatched. The germline V gene has CDR1 MGHRA and CDR2 YSYEKL. CDR3 protein: CASSQGWTGGGVGQFF. Written as DNA, the CDR3 is TGCGCCAGCAGCCAAGGGTGGACAGGGGGGGGTGTGGGGCAGTTCTTC.

This chain joins TRBV4-3 and TRBJ2-1; D is unclear. Trimming left V 3 bases short and J 0 bases short, with 12 bases between. Germline CDR1 reads LGHNA; CDR2 reads YSLEER. This CDR3 spans 16 amino acids. The CDR3 loop reads CASSQVGVLSYNEQFF. Written as DNA, the CDR3 is TGCGCCAGCAGCCAGGTTGGCGTGCTCTCCTACAATGAGCAGTTCTTC.

J is TRBJ1-5 and V is TRBV7-9; TRBD1 matches at 7 bases. The germline CDR1 and CDR2 sequences are SEHNR and FQNEAQ (reference sequence). The CDR3 spans 14 residues. With V trimmed by 4 bases and J by 5 bases, 5 bases remained unmatched. CDR3 in amino acids: CASSSQGSDQPQHF. In DNA, the CDR3 is TGTGCCAGCAGCTCACAGGGGTCAGATCAGCCCCAGCATTTT. Based on the CDR3 plus reference TRBV7-9 and TRBJ1-5, the full variable domain is DTGVSQNPRHKITKRGQNVTFRCDPISEHNRLYWYRQTLGQGPEFLTYFQNEAQLEKSRLLSDRFSAERPKGSFSTLEIQRTEQGDSAMYLCASSSQGSDQPQHFGDGTRLSIL.

V usage is TRBV4-3 and J usage is TRBJ2-7; D gene unclear. V was pared by 1 base and J by 7 bases, with 17 bases between. The CDR3 totals 15 residues. The germline V gene encodes CDR1 LGHNA and CDR2 YSLEER. The CDR3 protein is CASSQARVPPREQYF. The CDR3 nucleotides read TGCGCCAGCAGCCAAGCCCGTGTGCCTCCTAGGGAGCAGTACTTC.

The rearrangement joins TRBV2 to TRBJ2-1; D gene uncertain. Trimming left V 6 bases short and J 6 bases short, with 12 bases between. This CDR3 contains 13 residues. Germline V gene sequence: CDR1 SNHLY, CDR2 FYNNEI. Here the CDR3 reads CASSQWWGNEQFF. CDR3 nucleotides: TGTGCCAGCAGCCAGTGGTGGGGCAATGAGCAGTTCTTC.

The gene calls are TRBV27 and TRBJ1-1; D might be TRBD1 (5 bases). The germline CDR1 and CDR2 sequences are MNHEY and SMNVEV (reference sequence). The CDR3 spans 15 residues. Between the trimmed V and J ends, which lost 0 bases and 4 bases, there was a span of 12 bases. The CDR3 DNA follows: TGTGCCAGCAGTTTATCGGGGGGTTCGGGCACTGAAGCTTTCTTT. Its translation: CASSLSGGSGTEAFF.

As regards this clone: This specimen includes other DNA sequences encoding the same CDR3. V is TRBV7-2 and J is TRBJ2-1, with D unclear. CDR3 size: 14 residues. V was pared by 3 bases and J by 0 bases, with 6 bases between. Per germline, CDR1 SGHTA and CDR2 FQGNSA. Here the CDR3 reads CASSFSSSYNEQFF. The CDR3 bases are TGTGCCAGCAGCTTCAGTAGCTCCTACAATGAGCAGTTCTTC.

The rearrangement joins TRBV7-9 to TRBJ2-7; D not resolved. V lost 5 bases, J lost 4 bases, and 9 bases lay in between. The germline V gene has CDR1 SEHNR and CDR2 FQNEAQ (reference sequence). The CDR3 is 12 amino acids. CDR3 loop: CASSPNRYEQYF. CDR3 in DNA: TGTGCCAGCAGCCCCAACCGGTACGAGCAGTACTTC. The full variable domain, rest sourced from reference TRBV7-9 and TRBJ2-7, is DTGVSQNPRHKITKRGQNVTFRCDPISEHNRLYWYRQTLGQGPEFLTYFQNEAQLEKSRLLSDRFSAERPKGSFSTLEIQRTEQGDSAMYLCASSPNRYEQYFGPGTRLTVT.